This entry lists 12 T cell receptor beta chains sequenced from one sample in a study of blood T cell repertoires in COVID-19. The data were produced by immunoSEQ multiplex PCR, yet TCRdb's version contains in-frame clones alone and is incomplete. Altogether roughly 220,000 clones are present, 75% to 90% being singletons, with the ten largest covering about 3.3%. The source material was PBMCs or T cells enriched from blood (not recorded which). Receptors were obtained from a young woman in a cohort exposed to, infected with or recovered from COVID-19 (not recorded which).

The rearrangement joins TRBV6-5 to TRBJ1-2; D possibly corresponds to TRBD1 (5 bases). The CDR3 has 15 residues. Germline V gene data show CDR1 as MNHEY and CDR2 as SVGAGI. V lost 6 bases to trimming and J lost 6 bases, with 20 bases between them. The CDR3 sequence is CASRFPRSGKNGYTF. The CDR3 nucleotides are TGTGCCAGCAGATTCCCTAGGTCAGGGAAAAATGGCTACACCTTC.

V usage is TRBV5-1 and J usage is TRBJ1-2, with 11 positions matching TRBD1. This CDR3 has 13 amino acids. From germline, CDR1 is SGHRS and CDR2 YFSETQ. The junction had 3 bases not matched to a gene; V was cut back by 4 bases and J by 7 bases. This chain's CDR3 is CASSPGTGGGYTF. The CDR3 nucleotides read TGCGCCAGCAGCCCCGGGACAGGGGGTGGCTACACCTTC. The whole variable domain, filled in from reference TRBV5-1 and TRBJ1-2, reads KAGVTQTPRYLIKTRGQQVTLSCSPISGHRSVSWYQQTPGQGLQFLFEYFSETQRNKGNFPGRFSGRQFSNSRSEMNVSTLELGDSALYLCASSPGTGGGYTFGSGTRLTVV.

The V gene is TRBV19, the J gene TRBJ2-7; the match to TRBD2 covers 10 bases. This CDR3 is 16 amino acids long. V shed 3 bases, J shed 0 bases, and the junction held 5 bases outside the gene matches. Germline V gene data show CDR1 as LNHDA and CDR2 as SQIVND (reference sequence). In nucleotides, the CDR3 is TGTGCCAGTAGTATGGTAGCGGGAGGCCTCTCCTACGAGCAGTACTTC. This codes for CASSMVAGGLSYEQYF.

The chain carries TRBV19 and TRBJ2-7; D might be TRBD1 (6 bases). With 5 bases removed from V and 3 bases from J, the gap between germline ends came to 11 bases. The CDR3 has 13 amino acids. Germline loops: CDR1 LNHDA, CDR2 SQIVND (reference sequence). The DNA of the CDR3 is TGTGCCAGTAGTTCTACAGGGTTCTACGAGCAGTACTTC. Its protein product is CASSSTGFYEQYF.

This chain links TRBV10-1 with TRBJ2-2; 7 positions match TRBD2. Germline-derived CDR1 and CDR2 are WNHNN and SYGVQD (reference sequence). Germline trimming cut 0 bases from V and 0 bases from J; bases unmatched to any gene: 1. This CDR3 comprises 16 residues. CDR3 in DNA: TGCGCCAGCAGTGAGTCGGCGGGGGCGAACACCGGGGAGCTGTTTTTT. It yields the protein CASSESAGANTGELFF.

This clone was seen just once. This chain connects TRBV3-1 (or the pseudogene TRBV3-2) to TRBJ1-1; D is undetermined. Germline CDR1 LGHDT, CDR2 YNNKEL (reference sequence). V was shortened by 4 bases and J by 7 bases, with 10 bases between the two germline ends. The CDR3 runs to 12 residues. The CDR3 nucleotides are TGTGCCAGCAGCCTCCCACGGGGTGAAGCTTTCTTT. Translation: CASSLPRGEAFF.

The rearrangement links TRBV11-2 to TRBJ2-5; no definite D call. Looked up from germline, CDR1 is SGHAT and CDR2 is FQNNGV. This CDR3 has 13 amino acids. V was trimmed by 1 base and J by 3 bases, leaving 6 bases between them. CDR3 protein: CASSLGLEETQYF. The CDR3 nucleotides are TGTGCCAGCAGCTTAGGACTGGAAGAGACCCAGTACTTC.

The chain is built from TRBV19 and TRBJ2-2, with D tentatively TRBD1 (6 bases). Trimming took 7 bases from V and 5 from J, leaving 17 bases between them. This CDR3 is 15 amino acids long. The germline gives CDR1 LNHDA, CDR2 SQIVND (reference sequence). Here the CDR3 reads CASTPRGQETGELFF. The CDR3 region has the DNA TGTGCCAGTACCCCAAGGGGACAAGAGACCGGGGAGCTGTTTTTT.

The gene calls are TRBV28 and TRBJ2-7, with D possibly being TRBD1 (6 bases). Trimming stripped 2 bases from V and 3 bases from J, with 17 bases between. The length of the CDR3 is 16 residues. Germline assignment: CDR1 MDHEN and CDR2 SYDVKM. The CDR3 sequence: CASSLGGSQPFYEQYF. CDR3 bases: TGTGCCAGCAGTTTAGGGGGCAGCCAACCTTTCTACGAGCAGTACTTC.

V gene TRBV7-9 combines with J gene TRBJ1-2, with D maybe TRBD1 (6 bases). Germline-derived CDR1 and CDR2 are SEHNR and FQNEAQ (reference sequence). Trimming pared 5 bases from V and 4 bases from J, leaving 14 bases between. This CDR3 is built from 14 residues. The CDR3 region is CASSRQESAYGYTF. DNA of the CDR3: TGTGCCAGCAGCAGACAGGAGTCGGCCTATGGCTACACCTTC. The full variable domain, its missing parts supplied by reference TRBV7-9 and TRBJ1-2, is DTGVSQNPRHKITKRGQNVTFRCDPISEHNRLYWYRQTLGQGPEFLTYFQNEAQLEKSRLLSDRFSAERPKGSFSTLEIQRTEQGDSAMYLCASSRQESAYGYTFGSGTRLTVV.

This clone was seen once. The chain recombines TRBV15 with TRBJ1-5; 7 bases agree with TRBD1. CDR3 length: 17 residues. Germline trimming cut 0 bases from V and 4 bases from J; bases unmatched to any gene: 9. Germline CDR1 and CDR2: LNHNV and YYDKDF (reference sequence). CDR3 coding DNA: TGTGCCACCAGCAGAGATAAACAGGGGAATAGTAATCAGCCCCAGCATTTT. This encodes CATSRDKQGNSNQPQHF.

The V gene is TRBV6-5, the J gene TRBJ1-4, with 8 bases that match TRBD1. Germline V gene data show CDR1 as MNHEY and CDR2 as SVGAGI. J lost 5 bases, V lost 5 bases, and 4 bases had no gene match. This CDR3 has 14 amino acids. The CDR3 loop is CASSRQGMNEKLFF. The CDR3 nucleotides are TGTGCCAGCAGTCGACAGGGGATGAATGAAAAACTGTTTTTT.